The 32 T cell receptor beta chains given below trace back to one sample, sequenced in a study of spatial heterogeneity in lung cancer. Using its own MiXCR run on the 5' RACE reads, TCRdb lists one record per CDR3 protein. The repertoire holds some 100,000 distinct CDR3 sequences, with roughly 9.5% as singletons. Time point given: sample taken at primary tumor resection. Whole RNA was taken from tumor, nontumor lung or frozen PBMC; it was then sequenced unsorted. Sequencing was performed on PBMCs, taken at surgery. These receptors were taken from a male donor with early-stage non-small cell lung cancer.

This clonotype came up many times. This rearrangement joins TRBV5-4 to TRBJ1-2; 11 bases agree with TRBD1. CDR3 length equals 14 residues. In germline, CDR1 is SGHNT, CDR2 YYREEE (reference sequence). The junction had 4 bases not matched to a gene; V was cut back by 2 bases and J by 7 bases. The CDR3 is CASSFGQGATGYTF. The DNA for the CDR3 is TGTGCCAGCAGCTTCGGACAGGGGGCGACTGGCTACACCTTC.

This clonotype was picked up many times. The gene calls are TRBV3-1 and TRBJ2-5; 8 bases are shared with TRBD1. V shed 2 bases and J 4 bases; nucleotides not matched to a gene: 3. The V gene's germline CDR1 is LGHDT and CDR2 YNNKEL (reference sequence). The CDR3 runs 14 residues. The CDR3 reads CASSQLTGGETQYF. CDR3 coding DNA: TGTGCCAGCAGCCAACTTACAGGGGGAGAGACCCAGTACTTC.

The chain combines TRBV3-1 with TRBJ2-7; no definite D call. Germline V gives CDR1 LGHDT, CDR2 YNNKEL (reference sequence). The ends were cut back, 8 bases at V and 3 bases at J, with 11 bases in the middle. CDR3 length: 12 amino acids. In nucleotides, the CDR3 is TGTGCCAGCTCCCCGGGTGACTACGAGCAGTACTTC. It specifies CASSPGDYEQYF.

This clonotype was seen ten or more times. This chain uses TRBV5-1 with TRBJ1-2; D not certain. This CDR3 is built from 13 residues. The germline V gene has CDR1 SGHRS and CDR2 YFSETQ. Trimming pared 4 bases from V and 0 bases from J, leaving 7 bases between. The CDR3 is CASSGTANYGYTF. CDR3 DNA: TGCGCCAGCAGCGGTACAGCTAACTATGGCTACACCTTC.

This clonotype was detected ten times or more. The CDR3 DNA follows: TGTGCCAGCGAGCTAGCGGGAATGAGTGAGCAGTTCTTC. It yields the protein CASELAGMSEQFF. The chain joins TRBV6-8 to TRBJ2-1, with 9 bases identical to TRBD2. The V gene end was trimmed by 8 bases and the J gene end by 9 bases; junction bases not matched to a gene: 8. From germline, CDR1 is MNHGY and CDR2 SAAAGT. This CDR3 is 13 amino acids long.

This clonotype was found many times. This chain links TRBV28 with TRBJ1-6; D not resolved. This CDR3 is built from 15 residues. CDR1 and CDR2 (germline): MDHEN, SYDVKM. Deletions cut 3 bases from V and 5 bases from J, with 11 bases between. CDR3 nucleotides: TGTGCCAGCAGTTTTCAGGAATCGGATAATTCACCCCTCCACTTT. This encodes CASSFQESDNSPLHF. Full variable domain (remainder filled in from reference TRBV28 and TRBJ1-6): DVKVTQSSRYLVKRTGEKVFLECVQDMDHENMFWYRQDPGLGLRLIYFSYDVKMKEKGDIPEGYSVSREKKERFSLILESASTNQTSMYLCASSFQESDNSPLHFGNGTRLTVT.

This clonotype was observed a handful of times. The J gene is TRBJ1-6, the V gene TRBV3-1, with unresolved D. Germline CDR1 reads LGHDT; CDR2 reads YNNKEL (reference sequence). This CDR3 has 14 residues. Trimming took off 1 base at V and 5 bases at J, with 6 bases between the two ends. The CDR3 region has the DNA TGTGCCAGCAGCCAAGCGTCCCATAATTCACCCCTCCACTTT. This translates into CASSQASHNSPLHF.

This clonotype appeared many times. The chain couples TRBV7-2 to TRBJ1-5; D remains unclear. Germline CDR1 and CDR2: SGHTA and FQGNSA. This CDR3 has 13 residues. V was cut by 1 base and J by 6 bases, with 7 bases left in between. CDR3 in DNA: TGTGCCAGCAGCTTAGAAGTAGGTCAGCCCCAGCATTTT. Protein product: CASSLEVGQPQHF.

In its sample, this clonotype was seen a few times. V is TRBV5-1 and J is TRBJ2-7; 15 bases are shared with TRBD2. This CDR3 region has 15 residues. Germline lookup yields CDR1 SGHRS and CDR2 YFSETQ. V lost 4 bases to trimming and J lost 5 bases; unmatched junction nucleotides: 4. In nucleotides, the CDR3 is TGCGCCAGCAGCGAGGGACTAGCGGGGGGAAACGAGCAGTACTTC. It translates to CASSEGLAGGNEQYF.

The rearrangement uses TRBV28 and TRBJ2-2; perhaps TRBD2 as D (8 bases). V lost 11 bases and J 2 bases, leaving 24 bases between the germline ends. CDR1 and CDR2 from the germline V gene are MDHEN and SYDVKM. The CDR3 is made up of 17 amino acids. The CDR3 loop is CAGQTLSGGGNTGELFF. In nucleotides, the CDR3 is TGTGCCGGCCAAACTCTCTCGGGAGGGGGCAACACCGGGGAGCTGTTTTTT.

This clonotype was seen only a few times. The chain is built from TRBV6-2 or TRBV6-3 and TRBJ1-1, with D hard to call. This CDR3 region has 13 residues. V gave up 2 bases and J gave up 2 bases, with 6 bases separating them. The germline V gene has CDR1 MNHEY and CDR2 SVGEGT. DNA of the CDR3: TGTGCCAGCAGTTACGGCAGCAACACTGAAGCTTTCTTT. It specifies CASSYGSNTEAFF.

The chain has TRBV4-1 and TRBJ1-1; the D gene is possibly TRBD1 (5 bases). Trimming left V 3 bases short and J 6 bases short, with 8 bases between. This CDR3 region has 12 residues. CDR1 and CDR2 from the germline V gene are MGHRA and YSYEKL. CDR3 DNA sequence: TGCGCCAGCAGCCACGACAGTGCTGAAGCTTTCTTT. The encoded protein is CASSHDSAEAFF.

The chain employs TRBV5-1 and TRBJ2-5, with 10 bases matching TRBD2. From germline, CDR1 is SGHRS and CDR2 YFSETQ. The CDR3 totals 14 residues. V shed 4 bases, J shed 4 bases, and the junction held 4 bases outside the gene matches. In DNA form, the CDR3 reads TGCGCCAGCAGCCCGAAGCGGGGGGGAGAGACCCAGTACTTC. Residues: CASSPKRGGETQYF. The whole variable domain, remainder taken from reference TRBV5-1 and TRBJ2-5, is KAGVTQTPRYLIKTRGQQVTLSCSPISGHRSVSWYQQTPGQGLQFLFEYFSETQRNKGNFPGRFSGRQFSNSRSEMNVSTLELGDSALYLCASSPKRGGETQYFGPGTRLLVL.

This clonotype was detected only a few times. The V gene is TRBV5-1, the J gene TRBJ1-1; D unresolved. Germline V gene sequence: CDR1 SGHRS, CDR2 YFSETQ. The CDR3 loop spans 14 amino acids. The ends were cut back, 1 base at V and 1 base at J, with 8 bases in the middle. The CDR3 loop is CASSLSLKNTEAFF. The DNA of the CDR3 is TGCGCCAGCAGCTTGAGTCTGAAGAACACTGAAGCTTTCTTT.

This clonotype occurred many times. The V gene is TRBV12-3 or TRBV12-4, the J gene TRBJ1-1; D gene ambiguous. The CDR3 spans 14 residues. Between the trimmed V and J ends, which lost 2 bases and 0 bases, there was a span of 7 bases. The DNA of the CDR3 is TGTGCCAGCAGTTTAAATGCGGTGAACACTGAAGCTTTCTTT. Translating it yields CASSLNAVNTEAFF.

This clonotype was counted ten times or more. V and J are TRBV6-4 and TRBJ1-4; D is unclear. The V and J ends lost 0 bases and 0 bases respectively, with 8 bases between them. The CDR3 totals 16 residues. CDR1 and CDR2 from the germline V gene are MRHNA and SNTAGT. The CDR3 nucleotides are TGTGCCAGCAGTGACTCTCACCGGGCAACTAATGAAAAACTGTTTTTT. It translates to CASSDSHRATNEKLFF.

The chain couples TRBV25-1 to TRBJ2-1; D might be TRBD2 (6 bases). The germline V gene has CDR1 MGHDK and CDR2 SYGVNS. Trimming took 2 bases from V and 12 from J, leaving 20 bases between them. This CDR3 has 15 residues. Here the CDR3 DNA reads TGTGCCAGCAGTGAAGCGGGACTGCCCGTGTGGGGGCAGTTCTTC. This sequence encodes CASSEAGLPVWGQFF.

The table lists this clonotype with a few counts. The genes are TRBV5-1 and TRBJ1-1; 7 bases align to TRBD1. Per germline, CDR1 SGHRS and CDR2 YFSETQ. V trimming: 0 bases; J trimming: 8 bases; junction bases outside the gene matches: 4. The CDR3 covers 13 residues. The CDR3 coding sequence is TGCGCCAGCAGCTTGGCCACGGACAGGGAAGCTTTCTTT. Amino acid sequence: CASSLATDREAFF.

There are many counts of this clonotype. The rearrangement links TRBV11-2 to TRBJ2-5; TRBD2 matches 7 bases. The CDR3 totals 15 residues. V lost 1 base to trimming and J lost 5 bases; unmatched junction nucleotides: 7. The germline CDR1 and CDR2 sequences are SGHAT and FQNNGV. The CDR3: CASSLGAGRHETQYF. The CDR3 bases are TGTGCCAGCAGCTTAGGAGCGGGACGGCACGAGACCCAGTACTTC.

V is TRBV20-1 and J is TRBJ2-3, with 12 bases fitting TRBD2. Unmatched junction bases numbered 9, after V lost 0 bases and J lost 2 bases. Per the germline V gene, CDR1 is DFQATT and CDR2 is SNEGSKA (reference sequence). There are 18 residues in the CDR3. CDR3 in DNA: TGCAGTGCTAGAGATGATCTAGCGGGGGGGAGACCCACAGATACGCAGTATTTT. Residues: CSARDDLAGGRPTDTQYF.

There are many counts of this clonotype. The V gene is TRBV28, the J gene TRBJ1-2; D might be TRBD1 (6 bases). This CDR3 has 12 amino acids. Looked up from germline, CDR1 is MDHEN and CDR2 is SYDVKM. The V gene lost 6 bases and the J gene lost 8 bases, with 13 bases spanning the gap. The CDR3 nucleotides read TGTGCCAGCAGCCGACAGGTTGAAGGCTACACCTTC. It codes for CASSRQVEGYTF.

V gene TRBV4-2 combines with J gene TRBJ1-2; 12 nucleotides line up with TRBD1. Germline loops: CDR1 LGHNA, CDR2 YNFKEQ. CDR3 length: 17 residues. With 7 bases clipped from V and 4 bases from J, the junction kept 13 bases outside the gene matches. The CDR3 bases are TGTGCCAGCACGTTAACCGGGACAGGGGGCGGAACCTATGGCTACACCTTC. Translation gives CASTLTGTGGGTYGYTF.

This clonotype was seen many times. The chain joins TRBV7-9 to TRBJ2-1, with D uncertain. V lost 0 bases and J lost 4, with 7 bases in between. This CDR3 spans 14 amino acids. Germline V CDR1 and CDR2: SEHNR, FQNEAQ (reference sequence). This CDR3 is CASSLALGYNEQFF. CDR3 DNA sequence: TGTGCCAGCAGCTTAGCGTTGGGGTACAATGAGCAGTTCTTC.

The chain's CDR3 is CSASGTDTQYF. The CDR3 DNA reads TGCAGTGCTTCCGGGACAGATACGCAGTATTTT. The chain has TRBV20-1 and TRBJ2-3; D gene uncertain. CDR3 length: 11 residues. V was trimmed by 5 bases and J by 3 bases, leaving 6 bases between them. CDR1 is DFQATT, CDR2 SNEGSKA, per germline (reference sequence).

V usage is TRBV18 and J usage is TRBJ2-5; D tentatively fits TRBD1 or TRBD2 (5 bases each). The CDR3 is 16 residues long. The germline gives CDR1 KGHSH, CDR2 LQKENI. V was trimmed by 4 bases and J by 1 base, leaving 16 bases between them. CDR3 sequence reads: CASSQDWDGPQETQYF. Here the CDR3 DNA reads TGTGCCAGCTCACAGGACTGGGACGGGCCCCAAGAGACCCAGTACTTC.

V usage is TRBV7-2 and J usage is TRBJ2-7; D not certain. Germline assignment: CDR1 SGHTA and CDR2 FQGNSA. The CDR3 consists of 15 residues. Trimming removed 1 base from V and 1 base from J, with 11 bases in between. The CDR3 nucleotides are TGTGCCAGCAGCTTAGTCCCGGACGGATCCTACGAGCAGTACTTC. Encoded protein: CASSLVPDGSYEQYF. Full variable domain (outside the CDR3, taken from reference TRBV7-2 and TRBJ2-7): GAGVSQSPSNKVTEKGKDVELRCDPISGHTALYWYRQSLGQGLEFLIYFQGNSAPDKSGLPSDRFSAERTGGSVSTLTIQRTQQEDSAVYLCASSLVPDGSYEQYFGPGTRLTVT.

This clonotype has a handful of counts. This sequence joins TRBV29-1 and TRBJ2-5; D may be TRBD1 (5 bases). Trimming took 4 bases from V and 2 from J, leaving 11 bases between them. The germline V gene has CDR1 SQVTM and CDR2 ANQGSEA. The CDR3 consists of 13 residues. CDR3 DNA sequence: TGCAGCGTTGTGGTTCAGGGTCAAGAGACCCAGTACTTC. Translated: CSVVVQGQETQYF.

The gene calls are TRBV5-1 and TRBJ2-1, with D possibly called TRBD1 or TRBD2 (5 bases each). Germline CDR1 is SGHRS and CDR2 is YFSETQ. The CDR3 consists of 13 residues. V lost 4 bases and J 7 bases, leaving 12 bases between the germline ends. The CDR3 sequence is CASSTWDLNEQFF. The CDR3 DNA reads TGCGCCAGCAGCACCTGGGACCTTAATGAGCAGTTCTTC. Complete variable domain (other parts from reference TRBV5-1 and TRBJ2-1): KAGVTQTPRYLIKTRGQQVTLSCSPISGHRSVSWYQQTPGQGLQFLFEYFSETQRNKGNFPGRFSGRQFSNSRSEMNVSTLELGDSALYLCASSTWDLNEQFFGPGTRLTVL.

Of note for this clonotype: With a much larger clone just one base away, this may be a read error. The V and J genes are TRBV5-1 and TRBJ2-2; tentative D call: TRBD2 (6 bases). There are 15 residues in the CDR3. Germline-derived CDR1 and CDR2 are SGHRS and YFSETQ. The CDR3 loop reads CASSLMGGGTGEPFF. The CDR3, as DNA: TGCGCCAGCAGCCTGATGGGAGGAGGGACCGGGGAGCCGTTTTTT.

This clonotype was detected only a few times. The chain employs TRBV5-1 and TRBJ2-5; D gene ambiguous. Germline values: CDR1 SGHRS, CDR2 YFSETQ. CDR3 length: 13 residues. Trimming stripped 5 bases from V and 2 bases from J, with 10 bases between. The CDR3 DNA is TGCGCCAGCAGTGGCGGTCCGCAAGAGACCCAGTACTTC. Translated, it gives CASSGGPQETQYF.

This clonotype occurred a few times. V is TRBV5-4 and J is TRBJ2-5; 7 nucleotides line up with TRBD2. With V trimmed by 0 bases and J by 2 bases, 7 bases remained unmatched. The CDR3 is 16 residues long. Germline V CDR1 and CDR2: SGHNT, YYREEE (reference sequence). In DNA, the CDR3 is TGTGCCAGCAGCTTGGGTGGGCGGGGGAAACAAGAGACCCAGTACTTC. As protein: CASSLGGRGKQETQYF.

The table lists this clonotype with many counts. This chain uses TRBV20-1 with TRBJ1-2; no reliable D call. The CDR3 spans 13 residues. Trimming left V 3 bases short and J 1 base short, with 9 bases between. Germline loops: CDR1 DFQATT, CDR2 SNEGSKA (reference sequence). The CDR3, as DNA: TGCAGTGCTAGGGCAGCACATAACTATGGCTACACCTTC. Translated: CSARAAHNYGYTF.